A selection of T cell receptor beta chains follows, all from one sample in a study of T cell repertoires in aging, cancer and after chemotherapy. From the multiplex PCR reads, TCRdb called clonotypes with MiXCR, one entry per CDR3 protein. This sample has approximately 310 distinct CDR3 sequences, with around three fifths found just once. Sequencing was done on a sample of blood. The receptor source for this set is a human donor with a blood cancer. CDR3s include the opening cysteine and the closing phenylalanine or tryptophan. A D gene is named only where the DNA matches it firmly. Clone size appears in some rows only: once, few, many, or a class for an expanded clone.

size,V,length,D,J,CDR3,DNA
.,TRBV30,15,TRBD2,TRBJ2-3,CAWGRLAGGTDTQYF,TGTGCCTGGGGAAGACTAGCGGGGGGCACAGATACGCAGTATTTT
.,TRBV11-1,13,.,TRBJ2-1,CASSLVVRNEQFF,TGTGCCAGCAGCTTAGTGGTACGGAATGAGCAGTTCTTC
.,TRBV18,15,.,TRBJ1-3,CASSGNLAPGNTIYF,TGTGCCAGCTCGGGTAACTTGGCTCCGGGAAACACCATATATTTT
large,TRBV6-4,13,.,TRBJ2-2,CASSDRDTGELFF,TGTGCCAGCAGTGACAGGGACACCGGGGAGCTGTTTTTT
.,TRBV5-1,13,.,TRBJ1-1,CASSFRSNTEAFF,TGCGCCAGCAGCTTTAGGTCGAACACTGAAGCTTTCTTT
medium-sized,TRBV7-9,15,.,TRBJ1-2,CASSHSPGVGYGYTF,TGTGCCAGCAGCCATTCTCCGGGAGTGGGGTATGGCTACACCTTC
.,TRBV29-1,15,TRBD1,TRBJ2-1,CSVEGAGTGVGEQFF,TGCAGCGTTGAGGGGGCCGGGACAGGGGTTGGCGAGCAGTTCTTC
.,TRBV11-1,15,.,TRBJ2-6,CASSVPPPGANVLTF,TGTGCCAGCAGCGTCCCACCCCCCGGGGCCAACGTCCTGACTTTC
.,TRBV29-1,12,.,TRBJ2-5,CSARVNQETQYF,TGCAGCGCCAGGGTAAACCAAGAGACCCAGTACTTC
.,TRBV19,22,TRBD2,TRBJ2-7,CASSICRRGAGSSGRPIYEQYF,TGTGCCAGTAGTATTTGTCGCAGGGGGGCGGGAAGTAGCGGGAGACCGATCTACGAGCAGTACTTC
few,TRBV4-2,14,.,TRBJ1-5,CASSHMTANQPQHF,TGTGCCAGCAGCCATATGACTGCAAATCAGCCCCAGCATTTT
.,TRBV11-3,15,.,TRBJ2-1,CASSLREPSYNEQFF,TGTGCCAGCAGCTTACGGGAACCCTCCTACAATGAGCAGTTCTTC
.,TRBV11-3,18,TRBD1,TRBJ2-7,CASSSPRTGTGGKYEQYF,TGTGCCAGCAGCTCGCCCCGGACGGGGACAGGGGGGAAATACGAGCAGTACTTC
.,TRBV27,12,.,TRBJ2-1,CASSTSMGEQFF,TGTGCCAGCAGTACCTCTATGGGTGAGCAGTTCTTC
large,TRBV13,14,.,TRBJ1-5,CASSLGTDRPPQHF,TGTGCCAGCAGCTTAGGAACAGACCGTCCGCCCCAGCATTTT
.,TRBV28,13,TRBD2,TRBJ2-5,CASSPSGKETQYF,TGTGCCAGCAGTCCTAGCGGCAAAGAGACCCAGTACTTC
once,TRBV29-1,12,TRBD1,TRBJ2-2,CSVGQGVGELFF,TGCAGCGTTGGGCAGGGGGTCGGGGAGCTGTTTTTT
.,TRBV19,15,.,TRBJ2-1,CASNHDRGGRDEQFF,TGTGCCAGTAACCACGACCGAGGGGGGAGGGATGAGCAGTTCTTC
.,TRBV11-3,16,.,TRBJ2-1,CASSLEWGARRNEQFF,TGTGCCAGCAGCTTAGAATGGGGCGCCAGACGCAATGAGCAGTTCTTC
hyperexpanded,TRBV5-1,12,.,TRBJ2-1,CASSGHYNEQFF,TGCGCCAGCAGCGGACACTACAATGAGCAGTTCTTC
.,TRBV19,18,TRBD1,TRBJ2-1,CASSISSSGQGNYNEQFF,TGTGCCAGTAGTATCTCTTCAAGTGGACAGGGGAACTACAATGAGCAGTTCTTC
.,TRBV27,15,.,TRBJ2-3,CASSFGTSFTDTQYF,TGTGCCAGCAGTTTCGGGACGTCCTTCACAGATACGCAGTATTTT
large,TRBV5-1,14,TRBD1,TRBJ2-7,CASSPTGQGYEQYF,TGCGCCAGCAGCCCCACGGGACAGGGCTACGAGCAGTACTTC
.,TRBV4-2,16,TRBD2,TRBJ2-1,CASSQGLAGGYNEQFF,TGTGCCAGCAGCCAAGGACTAGCGGGGGGGTACAATGAGCAGTTCTTC
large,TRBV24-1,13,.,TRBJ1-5,CATSTGSNQPQHF,TGTGCCACCAGCACAGGTTCGAATCAGCCCCAGCATTTT
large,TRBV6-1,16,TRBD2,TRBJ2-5,CASSEEVGRGAKTQYF,TGTGCCAGCAGTGAAGAAGTAGGGCGGGGGGCCAAGACCCAGTACTTC
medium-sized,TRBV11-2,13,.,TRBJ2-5,CASSLDYGETQYF,TGTGCCAGCAGCTTAGACTATGGAGAGACCCAGTACTTC
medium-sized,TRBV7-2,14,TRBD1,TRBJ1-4,CASSRDRGGEKLFF,TGTGCCAGCAGCCGGGACAGGGGCGGTGAAAAACTGTTTTTT
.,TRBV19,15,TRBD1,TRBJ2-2,CASNPGTANTGELFF,TGTGCCAGTAACCCCGGGACAGCGAACACCGGGGAGCTGTTTTTT
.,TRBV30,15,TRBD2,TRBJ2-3,CAWNRGLAGMDTQYF,TGTGCCTGGAATCGGGGACTAGCGGGGATGGATACGCAGTATTTT
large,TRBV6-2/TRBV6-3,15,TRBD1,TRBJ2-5,CASRTWTGAGETQYF,TGTGCCAGCAGAACCTGGACAGGGGCCGGAGAGACCCAGTACTTC
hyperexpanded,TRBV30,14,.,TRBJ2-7,CAWSPTSLSYEQYF,TGTGCCTGGAGTCCCACGTCCCTCTCCTACGAGCAGTACTTC
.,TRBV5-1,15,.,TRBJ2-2,CASSPSGTGIGELFF,TGCGCCAGCAGCCCCTCCGGGACGGGAATCGGGGAGCTGTTTTTT
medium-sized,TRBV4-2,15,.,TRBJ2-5,CASSPASGGGETQYF,TGTGCCAGCAGCCCAGCGTCGGGCGGAGGAGAGACCCAGTACTTC
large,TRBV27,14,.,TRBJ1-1,CASSFGNGNTEAFF,TGTGCCAGCAGTTTCGGGAACGGGAACACTGAAGCTTTCTTT
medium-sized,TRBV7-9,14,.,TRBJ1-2,CASSPLGQLGGYTF,TGTGCCAGCAGTCCCCTGGGCCAATTGGGAGGCTACACCTTC
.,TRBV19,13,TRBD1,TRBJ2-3,CASRQGGTDTQYF,TGTGCCAGCAGACAGGGGGGGACAGATACGCAGTATTTT
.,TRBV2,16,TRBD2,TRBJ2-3,CASSESRAGGGQPQYF,TGTGCCAGCAGTGAGTCTCGGGCCGGGGGGGGGCAGCCCCAGTATTTT